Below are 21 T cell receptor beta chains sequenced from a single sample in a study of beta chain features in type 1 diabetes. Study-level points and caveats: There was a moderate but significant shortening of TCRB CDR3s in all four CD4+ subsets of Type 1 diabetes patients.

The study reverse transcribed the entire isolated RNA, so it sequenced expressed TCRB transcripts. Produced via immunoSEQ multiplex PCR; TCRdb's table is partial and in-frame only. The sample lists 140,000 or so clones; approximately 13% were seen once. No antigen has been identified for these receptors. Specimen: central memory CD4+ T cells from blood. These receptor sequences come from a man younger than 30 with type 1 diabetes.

CDR3 sequence (DNA): TGTGCCAGCAGCGAGGTGGGGGCCGGCTATGGCTACACCTTC. Translation: CASSEVGAGYGYTF. V gene TRBV9 combines with J gene TRBJ1-2; possible D gene TRBD1, 6 bases. Trimming removed 3 bases from V and 4 bases from J, with 13 bases in between. Germline V gene sequence: CDR1 SGDLS, CDR2 YYNGEE. The CDR3 consists of 14 residues.

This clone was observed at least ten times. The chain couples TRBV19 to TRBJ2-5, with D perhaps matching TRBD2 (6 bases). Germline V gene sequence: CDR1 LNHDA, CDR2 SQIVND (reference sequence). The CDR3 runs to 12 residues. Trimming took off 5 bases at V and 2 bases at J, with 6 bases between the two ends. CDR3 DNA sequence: TGTGCCAGTAGTCGGGAGCAAGAGACCCAGTACTTC. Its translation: CASSREQETQYF. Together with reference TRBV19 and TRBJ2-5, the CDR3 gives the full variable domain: DGGITQSPKYLFRKEGQNVTLSCEQNLNHDAMYWYRQDPGQGLRLIYYSQIVNDFQKGDIAEGYSVSREKKESFPLTVTSAQKNPTAFYLCASSREQETQYFGPGTRLLVL.

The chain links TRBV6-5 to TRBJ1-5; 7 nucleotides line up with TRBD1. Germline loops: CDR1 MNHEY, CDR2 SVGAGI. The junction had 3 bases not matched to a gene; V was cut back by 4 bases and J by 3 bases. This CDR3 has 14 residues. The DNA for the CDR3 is TGTGCCAGCAGTTCGACAGGGAACAATCAGCCCCAGCATTTT. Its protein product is CASSSTGNNQPQHF.

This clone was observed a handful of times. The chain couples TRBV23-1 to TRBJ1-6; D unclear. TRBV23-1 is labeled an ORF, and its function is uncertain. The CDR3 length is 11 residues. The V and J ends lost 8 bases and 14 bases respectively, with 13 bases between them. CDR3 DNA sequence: TGCGCCAGCGGAGATCGGGCCACCCTCCACTTT. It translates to CASGDRATLHF.

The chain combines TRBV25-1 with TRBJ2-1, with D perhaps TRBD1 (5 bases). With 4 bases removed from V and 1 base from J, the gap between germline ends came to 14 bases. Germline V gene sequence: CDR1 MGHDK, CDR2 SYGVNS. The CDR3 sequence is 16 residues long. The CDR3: CASSVPGYRSYNEQFF. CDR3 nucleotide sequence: TGTGCCAGCAGTGTACCAGGGTACCGGTCCTACAATGAGCAGTTCTTC.

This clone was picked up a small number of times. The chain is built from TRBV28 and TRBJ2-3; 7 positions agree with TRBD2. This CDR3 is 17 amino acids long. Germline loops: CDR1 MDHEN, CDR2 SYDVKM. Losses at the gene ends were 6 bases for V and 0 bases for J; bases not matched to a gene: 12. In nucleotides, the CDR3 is TGTGCCAGCAGGCCCCCCGTGGGCGGGGGAAGCACAGATACGCAGTATTTT. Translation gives CASRPPVGGGSTDTQYF.

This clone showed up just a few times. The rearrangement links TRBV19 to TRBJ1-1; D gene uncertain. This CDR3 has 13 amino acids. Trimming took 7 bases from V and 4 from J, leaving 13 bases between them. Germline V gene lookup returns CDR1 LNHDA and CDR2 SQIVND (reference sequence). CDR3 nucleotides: TGTGCCAGTACCCCCCTAAGGGTCACTGAAGCTTTCTTT. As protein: CASTPLRVTEAFF.

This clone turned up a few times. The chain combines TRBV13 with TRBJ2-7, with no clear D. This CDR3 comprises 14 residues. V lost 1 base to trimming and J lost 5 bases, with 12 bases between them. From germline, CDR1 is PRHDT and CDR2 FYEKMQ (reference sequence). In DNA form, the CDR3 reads TGTGCCAGCAGCTTAGAGGGAATCGGCCACGAGCAGTACTTC. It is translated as CASSLEGIGHEQYF. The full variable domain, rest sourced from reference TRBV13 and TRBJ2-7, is AAGVIQSPRHLIKEKRETATLKCYPIPRHDTVYWYQQGPGQDPQFLISFYEKMQSDKGSIPDRFSAQQFSDYHSELNMSSLELGDSALYFCASSLEGIGHEQYFGPGTRLTVT.

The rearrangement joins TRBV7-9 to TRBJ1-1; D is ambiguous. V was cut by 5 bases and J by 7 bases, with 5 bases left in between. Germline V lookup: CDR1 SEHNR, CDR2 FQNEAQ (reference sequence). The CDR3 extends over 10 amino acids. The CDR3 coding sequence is TGTGCCAGCAGCGGAGATGAAGCTTTCTTT. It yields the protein CASSGDEAFF. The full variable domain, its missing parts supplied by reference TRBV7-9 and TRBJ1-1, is DTGVSQNPRHKITKRGQNVTFRCDPISEHNRLYWYRQTLGQGPEFLTYFQNEAQLEKSRLLSDRFSAERPKGSFSTLEIQRTEQGDSAMYLCASSGDEAFFGQGTRLTVV.

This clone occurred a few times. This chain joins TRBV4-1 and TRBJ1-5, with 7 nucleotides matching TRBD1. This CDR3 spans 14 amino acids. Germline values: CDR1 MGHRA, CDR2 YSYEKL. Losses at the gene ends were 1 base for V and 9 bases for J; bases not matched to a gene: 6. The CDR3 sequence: CASSQVDRVGPQHF. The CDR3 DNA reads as TGCGCCAGCAGCCAAGTCGACAGGGTAGGGCCCCAGCATTTT.

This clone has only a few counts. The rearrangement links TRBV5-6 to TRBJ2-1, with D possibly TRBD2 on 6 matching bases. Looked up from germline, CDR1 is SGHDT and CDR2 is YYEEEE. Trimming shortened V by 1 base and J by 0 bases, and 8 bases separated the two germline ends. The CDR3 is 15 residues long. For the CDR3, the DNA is TGTGCCAGCAGCTTGATCGGGGGCTCCTACAATGAGCAGTTCTTC. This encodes CASSLIGGSYNEQFF.

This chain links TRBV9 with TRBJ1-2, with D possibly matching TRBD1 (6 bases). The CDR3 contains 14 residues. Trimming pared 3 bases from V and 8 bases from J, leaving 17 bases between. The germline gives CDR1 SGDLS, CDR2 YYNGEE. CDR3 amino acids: CASSAGGRQAGYTF. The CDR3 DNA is TGTGCCAGCAGCGCTGGGGGCCGACAGGCCGGCTACACCTTC.

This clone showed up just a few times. The CDR3 region is CASSPGAYEQYF. The DNA for the CDR3 is TGTGCCAGCAGCCCAGGCGCCTACGAGCAGTACTTC. The genes are TRBV7-2 and TRBJ2-7; D is unclear. This CDR3 has 12 amino acids. With 5 bases removed from V and 2 bases from J, the gap between germline ends came to 7 bases. The V gene's germline CDR1 is SGHTA and CDR2 FQGNSA. The full variable domain, with the rest looked up from reference TRBV7-2 and TRBJ2-7, is GAGVSQSPSNKVTEKGKDVELRCDPISGHTALYWYRQSLGQGLEFLIYFQGNSAPDKSGLPSDRFSAERTGGSVSTLTIQRTQQEDSAVYLCASSPGAYEQYFGPGTRLTVT.

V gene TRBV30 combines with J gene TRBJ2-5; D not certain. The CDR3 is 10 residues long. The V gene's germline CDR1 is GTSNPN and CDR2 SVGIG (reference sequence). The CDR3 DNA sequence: TGTGCTTCTCCCCGGGAGACCCAGTACTTC. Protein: CASPRETQYF.

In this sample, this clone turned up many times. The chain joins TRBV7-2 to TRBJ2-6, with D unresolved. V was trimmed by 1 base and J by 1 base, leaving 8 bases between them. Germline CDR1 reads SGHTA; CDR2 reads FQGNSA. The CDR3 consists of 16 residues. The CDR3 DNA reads TGTGCCAGCAGCTTAGTTGGCACTTCTGGGGCCAACGTCCTGACTTTC. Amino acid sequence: CASSLVGTSGANVLTF.

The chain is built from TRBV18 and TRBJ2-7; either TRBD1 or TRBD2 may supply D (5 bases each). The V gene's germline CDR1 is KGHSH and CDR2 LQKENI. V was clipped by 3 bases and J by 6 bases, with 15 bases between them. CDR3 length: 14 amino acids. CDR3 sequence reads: CASSPRTRTGEQYF. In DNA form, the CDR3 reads TGTGCCAGCTCACCTCGGACAAGGACTGGCGAGCAGTACTTC.

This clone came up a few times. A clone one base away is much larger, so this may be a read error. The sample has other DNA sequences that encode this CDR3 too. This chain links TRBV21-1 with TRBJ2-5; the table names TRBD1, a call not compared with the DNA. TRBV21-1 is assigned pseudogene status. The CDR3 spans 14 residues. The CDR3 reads CASSKVRGRETQYF. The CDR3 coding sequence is TGTGCCAGCAGCAAAGTCAGGGGGCGAGAGACCCAGTACTTC.

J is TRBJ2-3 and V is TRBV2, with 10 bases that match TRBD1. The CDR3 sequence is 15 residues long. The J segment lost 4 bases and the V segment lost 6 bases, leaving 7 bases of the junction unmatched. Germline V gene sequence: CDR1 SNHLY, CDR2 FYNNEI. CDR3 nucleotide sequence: TGTGCCAGCAGCCGACAGGGGGCCCCAGCAGATACGCAGTATTTT. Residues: CASSRQGAPADTQYF.

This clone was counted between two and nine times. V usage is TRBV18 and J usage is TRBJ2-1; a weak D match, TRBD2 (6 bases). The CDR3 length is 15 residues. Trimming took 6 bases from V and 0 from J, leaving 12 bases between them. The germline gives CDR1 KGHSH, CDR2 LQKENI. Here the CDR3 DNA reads TGTGCCAGCTCTCGCGGGGAGAGCTCCTACAATGAGCAGTTCTTC. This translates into CASSRGESSYNEQFF.

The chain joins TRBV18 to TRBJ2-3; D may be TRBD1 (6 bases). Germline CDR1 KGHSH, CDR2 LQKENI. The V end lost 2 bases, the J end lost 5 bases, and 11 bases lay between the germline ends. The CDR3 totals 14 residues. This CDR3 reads CASSPGGSVDTQYF. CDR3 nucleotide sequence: TGTGCCAGCTCACCAGGGGGCAGTGTAGATACGCAGTATTTT.

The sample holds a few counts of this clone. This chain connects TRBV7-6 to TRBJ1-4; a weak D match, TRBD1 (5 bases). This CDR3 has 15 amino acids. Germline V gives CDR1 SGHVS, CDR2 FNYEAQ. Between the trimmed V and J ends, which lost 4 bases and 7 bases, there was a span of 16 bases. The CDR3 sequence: CASSSDGRAGEKLFF. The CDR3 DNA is TGTGCCAGCAGCTCCGACGGCAGGGCGGGTGAAAAACTGTTTTTT.